This entry is about one T cell receptor beta chain. The antigen is unknown. The sample belongs to a study of shared clonotypes between healthy human individuals. Original analysis: As immunoSEQ supplied junction-only sequences (without quality scores), filtering differed. This table comes from immunoSEQ multiplex PCR, and its TCRdb copy is limited to in-frame clones, with some not included. V, J and clone size are those of that table, while D and trimming were read from the DNA. The sample yields a few million clones, around 92% seen once. Regarding the study as a whole: A reduction in generation probabilities was seen for non-shared clonotypes relative to those shared by all four donors. Inspection by rarefaction showed sorted-subset sequencing to be incomplete despite large depth.

V shed 3 bases and J 3 bases; nucleotides not matched to a gene: 5. The CDR3 is 16 residues long. Germline V gene sequence: CDR1 SGDLS, CDR2 YYNGEE. V and J are TRBV9 and TRBJ1-3; TRBD1 matches 11 bases. The source is a young man in good health. Some clones in this sample may be carry-over from other donors' samples. Material for sequencing was naive CD4+ T cells from PBMCs. As for subset: CD45RA+ positively selected. The DNA of the CDR3 is TGTGCCAGCAGCGCACGGACAGGGGGCTATGGAAACACCATATATTTT. Translated: CASSARTGGYGNTIYF.